This TCR beta chain was recorded in a study of beta chain features in type 1 diabetes. Whole-study findings and limits: Within the patient group, naive, central memory and Treg TCRB repertoires appeared more similar to each other than within healthy donors.

Expressed TCRB transcripts got sequenced, as all isolated RNA was reverse transcribed. Clones were read by immunoSEQ multiplex PCR, and TCRdb kept only the in-frame ones, dropping some. Among under 800,000 clones, around a sixth were seen once, and the ten largest hold roughly 0.098%. This clone was seen only a few times. The target antigen is unknown. V gave up 1 base and J gave up 9 bases; unmatched junction bases: 6. Germline V gene lookup returns CDR1 LGHNA and CDR2 YSLEER. The CDR3 is 15 amino acids. Specimen: naive CD4+ T cells from blood. V and J are TRBV4-3 and TRBJ1-6, with 7 bases fitting TRBD1. This TCR derives from a man aged 18 to 30 in good health. The CDR3, as DNA: TGCGCCAGCAGCCAAGTTGACAGGGAAGTTTCACCCCTCCACTTT. Its translation is CASSQVDREVSPLHF.